What follows describes a single T cell receptor beta chain. Its specificity is not known. The germline CDR1 and CDR2 sequences are SGDLS and YYNGEE. The CDR3 consists of 13 residues. V lost 4 bases and J 6 bases, leaving 12 bases between the germline ends. The data are from a study of T cells in tuberculosis. Whole-study results and caveats: Active tuberculosis TCR-alpha repertoires lay closer to GMM-specific TCRs than IGRA-negative controls, suggesting clonal expansion.

Generated by immunoSEQ multiplex PCR, the TCRdb table keeps only in-frame clones and is missing some. The repertoire holds under 45,000 clones, with more than 85% as singletons. The sample was PBMCs. V and J are TRBV9 and TRBJ2-3; D is perhaps TRBD2 (5 bases). This clonotype originated in a donor under 30 with latent tuberculosis or without tuberculosis infection. DNA of the CDR3: TGTGCCAGCAGCATTATGGCGGGCGATACGCAGTATTTT. This gives the protein CASSIMAGDTQYF.